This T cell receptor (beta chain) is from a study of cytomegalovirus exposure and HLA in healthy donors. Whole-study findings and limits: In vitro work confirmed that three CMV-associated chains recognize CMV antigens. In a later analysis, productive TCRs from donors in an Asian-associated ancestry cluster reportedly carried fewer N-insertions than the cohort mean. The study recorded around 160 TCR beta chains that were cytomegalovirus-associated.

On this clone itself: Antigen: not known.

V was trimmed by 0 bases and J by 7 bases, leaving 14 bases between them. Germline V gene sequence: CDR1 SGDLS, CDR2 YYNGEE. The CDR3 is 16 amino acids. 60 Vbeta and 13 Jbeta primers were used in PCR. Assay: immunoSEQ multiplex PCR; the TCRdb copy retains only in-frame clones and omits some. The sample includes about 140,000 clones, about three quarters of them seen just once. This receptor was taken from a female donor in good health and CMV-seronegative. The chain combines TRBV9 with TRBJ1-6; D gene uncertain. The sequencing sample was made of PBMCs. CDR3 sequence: CASSVVPNVENSPLHF. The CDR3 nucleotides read TGTGCCAGCAGCGTAGTTCCAAACGTTGAGAATTCACCCCTCCACTTT.